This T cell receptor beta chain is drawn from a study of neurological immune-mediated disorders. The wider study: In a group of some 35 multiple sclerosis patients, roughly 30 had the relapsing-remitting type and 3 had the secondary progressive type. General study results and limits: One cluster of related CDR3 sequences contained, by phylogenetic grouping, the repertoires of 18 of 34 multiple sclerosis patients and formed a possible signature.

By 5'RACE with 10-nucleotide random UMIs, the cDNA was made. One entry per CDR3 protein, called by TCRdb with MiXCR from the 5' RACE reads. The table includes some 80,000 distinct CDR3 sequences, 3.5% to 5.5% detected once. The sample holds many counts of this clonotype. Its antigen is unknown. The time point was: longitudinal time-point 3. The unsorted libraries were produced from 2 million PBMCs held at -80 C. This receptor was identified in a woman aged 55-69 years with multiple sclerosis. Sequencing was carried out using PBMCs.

CDR3 sequence reads: CASRTERGEYNEQFF. The CDR3, as DNA: TGCGCCAGCAGAACTGAGCGGGGGGAATACAATGAGCAGTTCTTC. The chain recombines TRBV5-1 with TRBJ2-1; 9 bases fit TRBD2. V lost 5 bases, J lost 4 bases, and 7 bases stayed unmatched. This CDR3 region has 15 residues. Germline V gene lookup returns CDR1 SGHRS and CDR2 YFSETQ.